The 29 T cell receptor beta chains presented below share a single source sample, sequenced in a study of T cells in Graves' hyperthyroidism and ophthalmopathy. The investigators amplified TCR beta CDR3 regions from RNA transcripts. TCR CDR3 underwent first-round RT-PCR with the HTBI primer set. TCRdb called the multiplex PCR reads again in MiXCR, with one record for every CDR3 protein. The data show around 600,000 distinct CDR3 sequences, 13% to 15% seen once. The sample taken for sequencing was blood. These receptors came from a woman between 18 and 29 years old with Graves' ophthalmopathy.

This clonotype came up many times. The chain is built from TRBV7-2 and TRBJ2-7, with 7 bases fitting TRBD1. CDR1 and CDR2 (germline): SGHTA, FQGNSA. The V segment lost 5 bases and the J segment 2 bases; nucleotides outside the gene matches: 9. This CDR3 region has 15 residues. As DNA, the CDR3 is TGTGCCAGCAGCCCCTGGGAAGGGGGCGCCTACGAGCAGTACTTC. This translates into CASSPWEGGAYEQYF.

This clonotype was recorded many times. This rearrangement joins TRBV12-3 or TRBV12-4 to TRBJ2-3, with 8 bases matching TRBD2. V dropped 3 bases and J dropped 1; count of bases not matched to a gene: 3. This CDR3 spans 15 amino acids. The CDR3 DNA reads TGTGCCAGCAGTTTCGGGGGGGCGCGCACAGATACGCAGTATTTT. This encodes CASSFGGARTDTQYF.

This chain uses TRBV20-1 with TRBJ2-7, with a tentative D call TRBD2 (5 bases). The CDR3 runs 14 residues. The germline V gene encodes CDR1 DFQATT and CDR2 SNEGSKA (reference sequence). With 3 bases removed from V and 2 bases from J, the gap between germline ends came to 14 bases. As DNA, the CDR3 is TGCAGTGCTAGCGGGTCGGGGTCCGCCTACGAGCAGTACTTC. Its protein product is CSASGSGSAYEQYF.

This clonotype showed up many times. The CDR3 loop reads CASSPGLGLGDGELFF. The CDR3 DNA sequence: TGTGCCAGCAGCCCAGGACTAGGATTAGGGGACGGGGAGCTGTTTTTT. The chain has TRBV3-1 and TRBJ2-2; 7 bases map to TRBD2. The V segment lost 4 bases and the J segment 7 bases; nucleotides outside the gene matches: 12. In germline, CDR1 is LGHDT, CDR2 YNNKEL (reference sequence). CDR3 length: 16 residues. The entire variable domain, with the rest obtained from reference TRBV3-1 and TRBJ2-2, is as follows: DTAVSQTPKYLVTQMGNDKSIKCEQNLGHDTMYWYKQDSKKFLKIMFSYNNKELIINETVPNRFSPKSPDKAHLNLHINSLELGDSAVYFCASSPGLGLGDGELFFGEGSRLTVL.

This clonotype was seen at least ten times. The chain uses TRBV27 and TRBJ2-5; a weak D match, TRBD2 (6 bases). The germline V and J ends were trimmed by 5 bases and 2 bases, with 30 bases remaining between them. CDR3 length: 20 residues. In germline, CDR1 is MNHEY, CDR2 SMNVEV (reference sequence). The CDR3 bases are TGTGCCAGCAGTCACTATACATCGAGCCGGTGGGGGGTGGAACAAGAGACCCAGTACTTC. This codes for CASSHYTSSRWGVEQETQYF.

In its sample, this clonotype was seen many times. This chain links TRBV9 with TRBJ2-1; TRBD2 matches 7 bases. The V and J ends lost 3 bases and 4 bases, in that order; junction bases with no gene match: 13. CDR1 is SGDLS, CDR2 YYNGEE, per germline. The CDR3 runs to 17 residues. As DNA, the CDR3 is TGTGCCAGCAGCGCGGCTCAAGGGAGGGCGGGGTACAATGAGCAGTTCTTC. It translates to CASSAAQGRAGYNEQFF. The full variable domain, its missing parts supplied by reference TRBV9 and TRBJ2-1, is DSGVTQTPKHLITATGQRVTLRCSPRSGDLSVYWYQQSLDQGLQFLIQYYNGEERAKGNILERFSAQQFPDLHSELNLSSLELGDSALYFCASSAAQGRAGYNEQFFGPGTRLTVL.

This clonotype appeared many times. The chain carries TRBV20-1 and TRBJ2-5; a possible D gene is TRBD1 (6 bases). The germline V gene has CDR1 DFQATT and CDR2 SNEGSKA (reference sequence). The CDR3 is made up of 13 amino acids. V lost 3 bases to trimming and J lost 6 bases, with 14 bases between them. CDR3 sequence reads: CSASRQVEKTQYF. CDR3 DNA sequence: TGCAGTGCTAGCCGACAGGTCGAGAAGACCCAGTACTTC.

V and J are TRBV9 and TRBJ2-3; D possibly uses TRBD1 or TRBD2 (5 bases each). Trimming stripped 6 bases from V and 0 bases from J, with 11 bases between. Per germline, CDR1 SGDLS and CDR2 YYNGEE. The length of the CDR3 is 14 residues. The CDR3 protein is CASNPEGSTDTQYF. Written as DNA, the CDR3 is TGTGCCAGCAATCCCGAGGGGAGCACAGATACGCAGTATTTT.

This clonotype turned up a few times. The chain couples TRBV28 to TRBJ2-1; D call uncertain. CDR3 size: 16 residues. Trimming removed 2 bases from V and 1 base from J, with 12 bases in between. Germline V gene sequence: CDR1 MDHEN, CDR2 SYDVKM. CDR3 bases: TGTGCCAGCAGTTTACCTACTCCACTGTCCTACAATGAGCAGTTCTTC. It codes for CASSLPTPLSYNEQFF. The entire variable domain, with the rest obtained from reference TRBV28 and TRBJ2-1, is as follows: DVKVTQSSRYLVKRTGEKVFLECVQDMDHENMFWYRQDPGLGLRLIYFSYDVKMKEKGDIPEGYSVSREKKERFSLILESASTNQTSMYLCASSLPTPLSYNEQFFGPGTRLTVL.

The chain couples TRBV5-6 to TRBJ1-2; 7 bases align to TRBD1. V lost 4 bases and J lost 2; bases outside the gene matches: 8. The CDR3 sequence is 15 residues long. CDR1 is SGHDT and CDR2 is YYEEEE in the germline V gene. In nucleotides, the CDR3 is TGTGCCAGCAGCGGAACAGGGGTTCCGAACTATGGCTACACCTTC. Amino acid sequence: CASSGTGVPNYGYTF.

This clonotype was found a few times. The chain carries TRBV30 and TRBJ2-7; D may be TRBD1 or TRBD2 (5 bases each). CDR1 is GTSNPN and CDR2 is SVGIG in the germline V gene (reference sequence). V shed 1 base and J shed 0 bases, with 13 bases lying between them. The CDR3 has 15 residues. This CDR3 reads CAWSGGDGLSYEQYF. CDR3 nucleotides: TGTGCCTGGAGTGGAGGGGACGGACTCTCCTACGAGCAGTACTTC.

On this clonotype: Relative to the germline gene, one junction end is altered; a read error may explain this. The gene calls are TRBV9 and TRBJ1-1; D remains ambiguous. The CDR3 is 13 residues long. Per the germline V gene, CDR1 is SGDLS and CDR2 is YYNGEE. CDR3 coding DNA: TGTGCCGGCAGCGGATCCCAAACGGCTGAAGCTTTCTTT. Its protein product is CAGSGSQTAEAFF.

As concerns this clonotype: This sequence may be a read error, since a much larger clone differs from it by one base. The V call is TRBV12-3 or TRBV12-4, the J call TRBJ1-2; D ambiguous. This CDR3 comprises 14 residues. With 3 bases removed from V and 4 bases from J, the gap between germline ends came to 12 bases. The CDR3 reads CASSFGLVGYGYTF. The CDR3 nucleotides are TGTGCCAGCAGTTTTGGTTTGGTGGGCTATGGCTACACCTTC.

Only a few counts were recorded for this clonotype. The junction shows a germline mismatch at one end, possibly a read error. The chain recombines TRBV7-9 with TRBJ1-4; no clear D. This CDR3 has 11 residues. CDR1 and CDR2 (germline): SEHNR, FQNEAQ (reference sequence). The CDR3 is CAGSFNEKLFF. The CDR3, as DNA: TGTGCCGGCAGCTTCAACGAAAAACTGTTTTTT.

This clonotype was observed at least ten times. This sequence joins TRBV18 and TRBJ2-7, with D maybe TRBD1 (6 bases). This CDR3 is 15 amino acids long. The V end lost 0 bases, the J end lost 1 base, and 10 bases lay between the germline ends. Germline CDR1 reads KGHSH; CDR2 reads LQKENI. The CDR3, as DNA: TGTGCCAGCTCACCACCGGGGGCGCAGTCCTACGAGCAGTACTTC. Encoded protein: CASSPPGAQSYEQYF.

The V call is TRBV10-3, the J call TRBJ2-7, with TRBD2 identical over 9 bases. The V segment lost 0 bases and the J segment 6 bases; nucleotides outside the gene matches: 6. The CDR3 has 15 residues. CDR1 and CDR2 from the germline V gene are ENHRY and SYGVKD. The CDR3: CAISESHGLASEQYF. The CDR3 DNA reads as TGTGCCATCAGTGAGTCACACGGACTAGCGAGCGAGCAGTACTTC.

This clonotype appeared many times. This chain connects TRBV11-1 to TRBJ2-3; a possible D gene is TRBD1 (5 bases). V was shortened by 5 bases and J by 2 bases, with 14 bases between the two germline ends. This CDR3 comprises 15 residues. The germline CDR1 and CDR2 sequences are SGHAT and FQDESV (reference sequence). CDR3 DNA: TGTGCCAGCAGCCAACAGGTGACGTACACAGATACGCAGTATTTT. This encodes CASSQQVTYTDTQYF.

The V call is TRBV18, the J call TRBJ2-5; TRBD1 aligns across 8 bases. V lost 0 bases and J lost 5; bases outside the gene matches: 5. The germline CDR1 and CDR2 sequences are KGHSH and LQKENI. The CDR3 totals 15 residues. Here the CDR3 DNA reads TGTGCCAGCTCACCACCCCAGGACAGGGCTGAGACCCAGTACTTC. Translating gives CASSPPQDRAETQYF.

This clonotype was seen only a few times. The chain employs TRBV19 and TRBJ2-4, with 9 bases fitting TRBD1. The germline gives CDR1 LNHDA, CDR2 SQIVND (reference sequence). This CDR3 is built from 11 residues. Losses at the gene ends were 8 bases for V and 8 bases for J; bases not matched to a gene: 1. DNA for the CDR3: TGTGCCAGTCGACAGGGGGACATTCAGTACTTC. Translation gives CASRQGDIQYF.

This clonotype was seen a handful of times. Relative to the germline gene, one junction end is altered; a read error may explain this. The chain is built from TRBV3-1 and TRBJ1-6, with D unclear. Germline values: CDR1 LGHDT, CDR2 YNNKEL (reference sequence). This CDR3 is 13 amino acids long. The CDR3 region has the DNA TGTGCCAGCGGCCAACCCGGGATAACCCTCCTCCACTTT. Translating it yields CASGQPGITLLHF.

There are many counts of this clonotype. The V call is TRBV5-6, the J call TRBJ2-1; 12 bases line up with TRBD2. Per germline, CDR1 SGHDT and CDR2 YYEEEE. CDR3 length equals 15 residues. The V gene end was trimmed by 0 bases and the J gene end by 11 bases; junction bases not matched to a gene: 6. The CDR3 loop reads CASSLVTSGGNKQFF. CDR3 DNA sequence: TGTGCCAGCAGCTTGGTGACTAGCGGGGGAAACAAGCAGTTCTTC. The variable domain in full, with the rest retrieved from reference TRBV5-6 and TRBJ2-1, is DAGVTQSPTHLIKTRGQQVTLRCSPKSGHDTVSWYQQALGQGPQFIFQYYEEEERQRGNFPDRFSGHQFPNYSSELNVNALLLGDSALYLCASSLVTSGGNKQFFGPGTRLTVL.

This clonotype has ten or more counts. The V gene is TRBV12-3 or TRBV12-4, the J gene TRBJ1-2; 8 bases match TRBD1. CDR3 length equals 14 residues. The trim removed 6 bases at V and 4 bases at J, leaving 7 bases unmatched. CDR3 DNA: TGTGCCAGCAGGACCCAGGGGGCGGGCTATGGCTACACCTTC. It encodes CASRTQGAGYGYTF.

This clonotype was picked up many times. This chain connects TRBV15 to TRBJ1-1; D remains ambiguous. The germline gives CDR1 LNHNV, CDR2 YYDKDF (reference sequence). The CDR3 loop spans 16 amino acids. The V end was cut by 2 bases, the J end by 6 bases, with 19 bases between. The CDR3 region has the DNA TGTGCCACCAGCAGACCGAGCCCGGCAGGAGCCGCTGAAGCTTTCTTT. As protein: CATSRPSPAGAAEAFF. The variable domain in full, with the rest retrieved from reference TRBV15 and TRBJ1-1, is DAMVIQNPRYQVTQFGKPVTLSCSQTLNHNVMYWYQQKSSQAPKLLFHYYDKDFNNEADTPDNFQSRRPNTSFCFLDIRSPGLGDTAMYLCATSRPSPAGAAEAFFGQGTRLTVV.

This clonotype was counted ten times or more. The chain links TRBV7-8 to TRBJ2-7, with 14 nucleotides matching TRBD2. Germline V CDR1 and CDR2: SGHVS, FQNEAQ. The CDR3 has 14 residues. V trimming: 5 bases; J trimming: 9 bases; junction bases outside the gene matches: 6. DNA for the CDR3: TGTGCCAGCAGCCCCCGCGGGACTAGCGGGAGGCAGTACTTC. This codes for CASSPRGTSGRQYF.

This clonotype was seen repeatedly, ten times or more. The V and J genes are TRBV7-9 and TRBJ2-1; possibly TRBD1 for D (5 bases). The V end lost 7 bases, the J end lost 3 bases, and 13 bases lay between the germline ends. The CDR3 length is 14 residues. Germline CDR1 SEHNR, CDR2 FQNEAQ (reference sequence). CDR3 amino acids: CASIGRVVYNEQFF. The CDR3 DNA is TGTGCCAGCATCGGCAGGGTTGTCTACAATGAGCAGTTCTTC. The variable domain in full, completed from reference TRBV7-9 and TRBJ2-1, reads DTGVSQNPRHKITKRGQNVTFRCDPISEHNRLYWYRQTLGQGPEFLTYFQNEAQLEKSRLLSDRFSAERPKGSFSTLEIQRTEQGDSAMYLCASIGRVVYNEQFFGPGTRLTVL.

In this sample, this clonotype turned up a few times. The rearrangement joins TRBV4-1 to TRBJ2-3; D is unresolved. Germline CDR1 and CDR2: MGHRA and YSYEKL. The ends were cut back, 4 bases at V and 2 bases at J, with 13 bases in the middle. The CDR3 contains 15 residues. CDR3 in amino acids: CASSPLHGDTDTQYF. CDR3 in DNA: TGCGCCAGCAGCCCACTCCACGGTGACACAGATACGCAGTATTTT.

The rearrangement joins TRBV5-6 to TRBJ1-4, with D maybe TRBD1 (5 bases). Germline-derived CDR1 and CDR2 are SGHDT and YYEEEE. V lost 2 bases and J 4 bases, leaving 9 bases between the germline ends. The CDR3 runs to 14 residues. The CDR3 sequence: CASSFRQYNEKLFF. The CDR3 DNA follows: TGTGCCAGCAGCTTCCGACAGTATAATGAAAAACTGTTTTTT.

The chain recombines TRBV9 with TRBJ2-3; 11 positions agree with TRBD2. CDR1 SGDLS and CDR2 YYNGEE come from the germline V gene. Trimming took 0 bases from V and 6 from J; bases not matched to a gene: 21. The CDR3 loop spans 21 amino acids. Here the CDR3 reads CASSVEGRGTSGPGETDTQYF. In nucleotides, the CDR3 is TGTGCCAGCAGCGTAGAAGGTCGGGGGACTAGCGGACCCGGGGAAACGGATACGCAGTATTTT.

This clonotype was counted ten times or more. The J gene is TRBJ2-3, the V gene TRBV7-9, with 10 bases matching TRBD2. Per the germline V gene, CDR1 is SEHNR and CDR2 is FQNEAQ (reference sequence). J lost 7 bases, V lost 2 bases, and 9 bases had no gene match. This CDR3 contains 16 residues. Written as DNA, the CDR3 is TGTGCCAGCAGCTTAAGGCTAGCGGGAGAGTTTAATACGCAGTATTTT. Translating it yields CASSLRLAGEFNTQYF.